This T cell receptor (beta chain) was obtained from a study of T-cell memory formation after mild COVID-19. Study-wide background: TCR clusters were largely donor specific.

Of note for this clonotype: Its antigen is not identified.

CDR3 length equals 15 residues. The V gene lost 2 bases and the J gene lost 8 bases, with 16 bases spanning the gap. Amplification by 5'RACE using constant-segment primers produced TCR alpha and TCR beta cDNA libraries that carried sample barcodes and UMIs. TCRdb processed the 5' RACE reads anew with MiXCR; each CDR3 protein has one entry. The sample records tens of thousands of distinct CDR3 sequences, around 13% being singletons. The study, taken as a whole, reports: Cross-reactive memory apparently joined, as some responding clones appeared in pre-infection memory. CD4/CD8 balance characterized clones contracting day 15 to 85, and CD4+ skew characterized later expanders.

The sequence was collected from a man between 18 and 35 years old who had mild COVID-19 (a few samples of this study predate the infection). Cell type and time point are not known. What was sequenced was PBMCs or a T cell subset sorted from them (not recorded which). The chain couples TRBV12-3 or TRBV12-4 to TRBJ1-5; D not resolved. The CDR3 loop is CASSLTTFGIKPQHF. The CDR3 region has the DNA TGTGCCAGCAGTTTAACAACATTCGGCATCAAGCCCCAGCATTTT.